This T cell receptor beta chain was documented in a study of blood T cell repertoires in COVID-19. Study overall: Acute and convalescent COVID-19 samples came from the United States, Italy and Spain.

TCRdb keeps only in-frame clones here, not all; method: immunoSEQ multiplex PCR. The table has under 200,000 clones, about 74% seen once; the top ten hold roughly 8%. This CDR3 has 16 amino acids. Trimming took 5 bases from V and 4 from J; bases not matched to a gene: 8. Germline lookup yields CDR1 SNHLY and CDR2 FYNNEI. The origin of this receptor is a man aged 55 to 70 with acute or convalescent COVID-19. The rearrangement links TRBV2 to TRBJ2-3, with 11 bases fitting TRBD1. The sequencing sample was made of peripheral blood. CDR3 region: CASSSRTGGKADTQYF. The CDR3 nucleotides read TGTGCCAGCAGTAGCCGGACAGGGGGCAAGGCAGATACGCAGTATTTT.